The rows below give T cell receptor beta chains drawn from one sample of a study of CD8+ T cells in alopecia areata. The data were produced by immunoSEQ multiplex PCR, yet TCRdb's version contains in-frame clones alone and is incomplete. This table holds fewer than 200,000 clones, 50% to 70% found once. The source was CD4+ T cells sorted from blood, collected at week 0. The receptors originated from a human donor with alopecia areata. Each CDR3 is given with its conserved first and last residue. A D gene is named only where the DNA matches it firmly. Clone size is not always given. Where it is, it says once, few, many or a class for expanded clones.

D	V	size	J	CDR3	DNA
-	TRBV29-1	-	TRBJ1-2	CSVEIFRGYGYTF	TGCAGCGTTGAGATATTCAGGGGCTATGGCTACACCTTC
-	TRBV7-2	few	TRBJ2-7	CASSLQSLGTYEQYF	TGTGCCAGCAGCTTACAAAGTTTGGGGACCTACGAGCAGTACTTC
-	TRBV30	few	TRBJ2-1	CAWSKSWGAVMYNEQFF	TGTGCCTGGAGTAAATCGTGGGGGGCGGTGATGTACAATGAGCAGTTCTTC
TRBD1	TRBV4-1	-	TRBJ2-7	CASSPRDRGGYEQYF	TGCGCCAGCAGCCCCCGGGACAGGGGGGGCTACGAGCAGTACTTC
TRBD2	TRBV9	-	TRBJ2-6	CASSVEGTAGLAGALSGANVLTF	TGTGCCAGCAGCGTAGAGGGGACAGCGGGACTAGCGGGGGCTCTCTCTGGGGCCAACGTCCTGACTTTC
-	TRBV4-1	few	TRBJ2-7	CASSQDRAIEQYF	TGCGCCAGCAGCCAAGATCGGGCCATCGAGCAGTACTTC
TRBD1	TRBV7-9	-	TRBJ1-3	CASSSTGRPNTIYF	TGTGCCAGCAGCTCGACAGGGCGACCAAACACCATATATTTT
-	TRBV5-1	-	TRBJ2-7	CASSTGLDEQYF	TGCGCCAGCAGCACAGGGTTGGACGAGCAGTACTTC
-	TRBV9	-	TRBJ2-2	CASSFRDGVGELFF	TGTGCCAGCAGCTTCCGGGACGGAGTAGGGGAGCTGTTTTTT
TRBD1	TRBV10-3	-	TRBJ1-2	CAIRGQQGESYTF	TGTGCCATCAGGGGTCAACAGGGGGAGAGCTACACCTTC
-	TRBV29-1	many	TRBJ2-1	CSVETGRYNEQFF	TGCAGCGTTGAAACAGGGAGATACAATGAGCAGTTCTTC
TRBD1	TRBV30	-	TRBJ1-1	CACGDREAFF	TGTGCCTGCGGGGACAGAGAAGCTTTCTTT
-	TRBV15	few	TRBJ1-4	CATSMGTNEKLFF	TGTGCCACCAGCATGGGAACTAATGAAAAACTGTTTTTT
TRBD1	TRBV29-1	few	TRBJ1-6	CSVAQGDSPLHF	TGCAGCGTGGCCCAGGGGGATTCACCCCTCCACTTT
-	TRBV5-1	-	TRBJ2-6	CASGTTSGANVLTF	TGCGCCAGCGGCACCACTTCTGGGGCCAACGTCCTGACTTTC
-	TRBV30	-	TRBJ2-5	CAWGAPLETQYF	TGTGCCTGGGGGGCTCCTTTGGAGACCCAGTACTTC
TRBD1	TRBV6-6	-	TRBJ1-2	CASRQGAGGYTF	TGTGCCAGCAGACAGGGGGCTGGGGGCTACACCTTC
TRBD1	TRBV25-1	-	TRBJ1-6	CASSGTGVSSPLHF	TGTGCCAGCAGCGGGACAGGGGTCTCTTCACCCCTCCACTTT
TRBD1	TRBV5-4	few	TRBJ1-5	CASSAGQGNQPQHF	TGTGCCAGCAGCGCGGGACAGGGGAATCAGCCCCAGCATTTT
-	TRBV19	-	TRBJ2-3	CASSRPNRNRDRLSTDTQYF	TGTGCCAGTAGTAGGCCAAACCGAAACAGGGACCGACTTAGCACAGATACGCAGTATTTT